The rows below give T cell receptor beta chains drawn from one sample of a study of blood T cell repertoires in COVID-19. Here immunoSEQ multiplex PCR was the method, and the copy in TCRdb shows in-frame clones only, minus some. The table lists 250,000 to 300,000 clones, about four fifths of them singletons. What was sequenced was PBMCs or T cells enriched from blood (not recorded which). All receptors come from a man aged 50 to 59 who had recovered from COVID-19. The CDR3 runs from the conserved cysteine through the conserved F or W. The D gene is left open where the match is weak. Expanded clones are given a class, and other clones once, few, many or no size at all.

d_gene	abundance	v_gene	j_gene	CDR3nt	CDR3aa
NA	NA	TRBV5-1	TRBJ2-5	TGCGCCAGCAGCGTCGGGGTCCCGGGGAGCCCCGGGAGGACCCAGTACTTC	CASSVGVPGSPGRTQYF
TRBD1	NA	TRBV4-1	TRBJ1-2	TGCGCCAGCAGCCCAACAGGGGGCACATCCTATGGCTACACCTTC	CASSPTGGTSYGYTF
TRBD2	NA	TRBV11-2	TRBJ2-2	TGTGCCAGCGGAAAGGGGACTAGCGGCGGGGAGCTGTTTTTT	CASGKGTSGGELFF
NA	NA	TRBV5-1	TRBJ1-1	TGCGCCAGCAGCTTCGCTCTTGGAGCCATGAACACTGAAGCTTTCTTT	CASSFALGAMNTEAFF
NA	NA	TRBV15	TRBJ1-5	TGTGCCACCAGCAGAGAGGTAGCAGCCTTTAATCAGCCCCAGCATTTT	CATSREVAAFNQPQHF
TRBD1	NA	TRBV7-3	TRBJ2-7	TGTGCCAGCAGCTTAAACCCGGGACAGGGGGACGAGCAGTACTTC	CASSLNPGQGDEQYF
TRBD1	few	TRBV9	TRBJ1-4	TGTGCCAGCAGCGTTGGAGTCAGACAGGGCGGGAATGAAAAACTGTTTTTT	CASSVGVRQGGNEKLFF
NA	NA	TRBV19	TRBJ1-4	TGTGCCAGTAGTGCGCGAGGGACAAACGAAAAACTGTTTTTT	CASSARGTNEKLFF
TRBD1	NA	TRBV10-3	TRBJ2-4	TGTGCCATCAGTGATGCGACAGGGGGGAGAAACATTCAGTACTTC	CAISDATGGRNIQYF
TRBD2	NA	TRBV7-2	TRBJ2-7	TGTGCCAGCAGCATGACTAGCGGGGGGAGCTCCTACGAGCAGTACTTC	CASSMTSGGSSYEQYF
TRBD1	NA	TRBV3-1/TRBV3-2	TRBJ2-1	TGTGCCAGCAGCCAAGTCGGGACAGGGGTTTACAATGAGCAGTTCTTC	CASSQVGTGVYNEQFF
NA	NA	TRBV27	TRBJ1-5	TGTGCCAAAGGTCGGAGGTGGGACAACAACTATAGCAATCAGCCCCAGCATTTT	CAKGRRWDNNYSNQPQHF
TRBD2	NA	TRBV11-3	TRBJ2-5	TGTGCCAGCAGCTTAGACGGACTAGAAGAGACCCAGTACTTC	CASSLDGLEETQYF
NA	NA	TRBV13	TRBJ2-4	TGTGCCAGCAGCGAGGGACTTCGGATCGGCGTGAACATTCAGTACTTC	CASSEGLRIGVNIQYF
NA	NA	TRBV10-1	TRBJ1-1	TGCGCCAGGGCCCGGTCCAGGACTGAAGCTTTCTTT	CARARSRTEAFF
TRBD1	NA	TRBV4-3	TRBJ2-1	TGCGCCAGCAGCCTAACCGGGACAGATAACAATGAGCAGTTCTTC	CASSLTGTDNNEQFF
TRBD1	NA	TRBV6-6	TRBJ1-4	TGTGCCAGCAGTCGACAGGGGGCGTCGGCTAATGAAAAACTGTTTTTT	CASSRQGASANEKLFF
TRBD2	NA	TRBV3-1/TRBV3-2	TRBJ2-5	TGTGCCAGCAGCCAAGTTCACCTAGCGGGGGGGTTGGCGACCCAGTACTTC	CASSQVHLAGGLATQYF
TRBD2	NA	TRBV10-3	TRBJ2-7	TGTGCCATCAGTGGATCTAGCGGGAGCTCCTACGAGCAGTACTTC	CAISGSSGSSYEQYF
TRBD1	NA	TRBV11-3	TRBJ1-1	TGTGCCAGCAGGGGATATCGGGACAGGGCTTCAGAAGCTTTCTTT	CASRGYRDRASEAFF
NA	NA	TRBV18	TRBJ1-3	TGTGCCAGCTCACCTACAGGCTACGGAAACACCATATATTTT	CASSPTGYGNTIYF
NA	few	TRBV5-5	TRBJ2-7	TGTGCCAGCAGCTTGGGCGGTGTTCTCGAGCAGTACTTC	CASSLGGVLEQYF
NA	NA	TRBV29-1	TRBJ2-2	TGCAGCGTTGAAGTTGGGCTAGCGACCGGGGAGCTGTTTTTT	CSVEVGLATGELFF
TRBD2	NA	TRBV3-1/TRBV3-2	TRBJ2-1	TGTGCCAGCAGCCAACTCCGCGCCAGCGGGGGGGCAGGTAATGAGCAGTTCTTC	CASSQLRASGGAGNEQFF
NA	NA	TRBV27	TRBJ2-1	TGTGCCAGCAGTTTTTCCAGCTCCTACAATGAGCAGTTCTTC	CASSFSSSYNEQFF
TRBD1	NA	TRBV19	TRBJ2-7	TGTGCCAGCCAAATAGACAGGGACGGCGAGCAGTACTTC	CASQIDRDGEQYF
NA	NA	TRBV30	TRBJ2-3	TGTGCCTGGACCCAAACAGATACGCAGTATTTT	CAWTQTDTQYF
TRBD1	once	TRBV5-4	TRBJ2-7	TGTGCCAGCAGCCAAACAGGGGGCGGAACTGAGCAGTACTTC	CASSQTGGGTEQYF
TRBD1	NA	TRBV4-1	TRBJ2-2	TGCGCCAGCAGACACCTTTGGACAGGGGGGACCGGGGAGCTGTTTTTT	CASRHLWTGGTGELFF
TRBD2	NA	TRBV28	TRBJ2-1	TGTGCCAGCAGTCCCGGGACTAGCGGGAGGGCCTACTACAATGAGCAGTTCTTC	CASSPGTSGRAYYNEQFF
NA	NA	TRBV5-1	TRBJ2-7	TGCGCCAGCAGCTTAATATCCAGGGGTGCGGCGTCCTACGAGCAGTACTTC	CASSLISRGAASYEQYF
NA	NA	TRBV5-1	TRBJ2-1	TGCGCCAGCAGCGCGGGACTCCTCTCCTACAATGAGCAGTTCTTC	CASSAGLLSYNEQFF
NA	NA	TRBV7-6	TRBJ2-3	TGTGCCAGCAGCTTAGGGCAGGGGATAATAGATACGCAGTATTTT	CASSLGQGIIDTQYF
TRBD1	NA	TRBV29-1	TRBJ1-1	TGCAGCGTGATGGAGGACAGGCTTGAAGCTTTCTTT	CSVMEDRLEAFF
NA	NA	TRBV6-5	TRBJ1-6	TGTGCCAGCAGTTACTCGAGAGGAGCACCTGATTCACCCCTCCACTTT	CASSYSRGAPDSPLHF
NA	few	TRBV6-5	TRBJ1-3	TGTGCCAGCAGCGCGGGATATACAGGAAACACCATATATTTT	CASSAGYTGNTIYF
NA	NA	TRBV5-5	TRBJ2-7	TGTGCCAGCAGCCGACAGGCCATACTCGAAGAGCAGTACTTC	CASSRQAILEEQYF
NA	NA	TRBV4-1	TRBJ2-3	TGCGCCAGCAGCCGTTTTCTAGAGGGGGTCACAGATACGCAGTATTTT	CASSRFLEGVTDTQYF
NA	NA	TRBV19	TRBJ1-3	TGTGCCAGTCGACTTCTCTCTGGAAACACCATATATTTT	CASRLLSGNTIYF
NA	NA	TRBV21-1	TRBJ1-5	TGTGCCAGCAGCAAAGTCAACAGGGCGTTATTTGGCAATCAGCCCCAGCATTTT	CASSKVNRALFGNQPQHF
NA	NA	TRBV28	TRBJ1-5	TGTGCCAGCAGCCGAACAGGTTTCAATCAGCCCCAGCATTTT	CASSRTGFNQPQHF
NA	NA	TRBV28	TRBJ1-2	TGTGCCAGCAGTCAATATGGCTACACCTTC	CASSQYGYTF
NA	NA	TRBV24-1	TRBJ2-7	TGTGCCACCAGTCAGGGGAGGGGCGAGCAGTACTTC	CATSQGRGEQYF
NA	NA	TRBV3-1/TRBV3-2	TRBJ1-2	TGTGCCAGCAGCCAATCTACAGTAGGCTACACCTTC	CASSQSTVGYTF
TRBD1	few	TRBV10-3	TRBJ2-1	TGTGCCATCAGTGGGGGGGGACAGGGGTCTTACAATGAGCAGTTCTTC	CAISGGGQGSYNEQFF
NA	NA	TRBV12-5	TRBJ1-1	TGTGCTAGTGCTAGACCATTGAACACTGAAGCTTTCTTT	CASARPLNTEAFF
TRBD2	NA	TRBV28	TRBJ2-3	TGTGCCAGCAGTTTATCCAGCGGGAGTAACCCAGATACGCAGTATTTT	CASSLSSGSNPDTQYF
TRBD1	NA	TRBV28	TRBJ1-5	TGTGCCAGCAGCCAACGGCCAGGGGGCGCCGCGGGCAATCAGCCCCAGCATTTT	CASSQRPGGAAGNQPQHF
TRBD1	NA	TRBV28	TRBJ2-7	TGTGCCAGCAGTCCCCCCAGGGGGACGACCTACGAGCAGTACTTC	CASSPPRGTTYEQYF
TRBD1	NA	TRBV5-1	TRBJ1-4	TGCGCCAGCAGCACTGACAGGGGTAATGAAAAACTGTTTTTT	CASSTDRGNEKLFF
NA	NA	TRBV5-1	TRBJ2-3	TGCGCCAGCAGCTTGGGGTCTAGCTTAGATACGCAGTATTTT	CASSLGSSLDTQYF
NA	NA	TRBV6-5	TRBJ2-7	TGTGCCAGCAGTCCCAGCCAGGGGTACGAGCAGTACTTC	CASSPSQGYEQYF
NA	NA	TRBV6-5	TRBJ1-4	TGTGCCAGCAACAGGGCTGGGAATGAAAAACTGTTTTTT	CASNRAGNEKLFF
TRBD1	NA	TRBV2	TRBJ1-2	TGTGCCAGCAGTGACAGGGGGTATGGCTACACCTTC	CASSDRGYGYTF
TRBD2	NA	TRBV11-2	TRBJ2-7	TGTGCCAGCAGCCCGTCTAGCGGGAGTAGCCACGAGCAGTACTTC	CASSPSSGSSHEQYF
NA	few	TRBV7-2	TRBJ1-1	TGTGCCAGCAGATATGGACAGAACACTGAAGCTTTCTTT	CASRYGQNTEAFF
TRBD1	once	TRBV9	TRBJ1-2	TGTGCCAGCAGCCCCCGGGACAGATATGGCTACACCTTC	CASSPRDRYGYTF
NA	NA	TRBV2	TRBJ2-1	TGTGCCAGCTTCTTCGCCCCCGGGAATGAGCAGTTCTTC	CASFFAPGNEQFF
NA	NA	TRBV21-1	TRBJ2-7	TGTGCCAGCAGCAATCAGGACAGGGCCGCCTACGAGCAGTACTTC	CASSNQDRAAYEQYF
TRBD1	NA	TRBV25-1	TRBJ2-3	TGTGCCAGCAGTGATCCCGGGGACAGGGCGATGGAGGAGGATACGCAGTATTTT	CASSDPGDRAMEEDTQYF